The 16 T cell receptor beta chains below were found in one sample sequenced in a study of T cells in Graves' hyperthyroidism and ophthalmopathy. Amplification targeted TCR beta CDR3 regions from RNA transcripts. First-round RT-PCR targeting the TCR CDR3 was performed with the HTBI primer set. TCRdb analysed the multiplex PCR reads with MiXCR anew, one entry per CDR3 protein. The table has about 47,000 distinct CDR3 sequences, approximately 50% seen once. Sequencing was done on a sample of peripheral blood or thyroid tissue (not recorded which). The receptor set was obtained from a man younger than 30 with Graves' hyperthyroidism.

This chain joins TRBV10-3 and TRBJ1-1, with 7 bases lining up with TRBD1. The CDR3 consists of 15 residues. CDR1 ENHRY and CDR2 SYGVKD come from the germline V gene. The J segment lost 6 bases and the V segment lost 10 bases, leaving 17 bases of the junction unmatched. The CDR3 nucleotides are TGTGCCAGCAGATTCGACAGGGAAGCTGCGGCTGAAGCTTTCTTT. It translates to CASRFDREAAAEAFF.

DNA of the CDR3: TGCAGTGCAGCCCGGGGGGACGACACCTACGAGCAGTACTTC. Amino acid sequence: CSAARGDDTYEQYF. The chain employs TRBV20-1 and TRBJ2-7, with 7 nucleotides matching TRBD2. V lost 6 bases to trimming and J lost 2 bases; unmatched junction nucleotides: 10. Germline assignment: CDR1 DFQATT and CDR2 SNEGSKA (reference sequence). The CDR3 has 14 amino acids.

The V call is TRBV2, the J call TRBJ1-5, with D perhaps matching TRBD1 (5 bases). The CDR3 length is 15 residues. Germline-derived CDR1 and CDR2 are SNHLY and FYNNEI. V lost 10 bases and J lost 9, with 25 bases in between. CDR3 sequence (DNA): TGTGCCATCGCCCCCCGGGACGGCTACCCTGGGCCCCAGCATTTT. Amino acid sequence: CAIAPRDGYPGPQHF.

This clonotype was recorded at least ten times. The V gene is TRBV6-5, the J gene TRBJ1-5; D call uncertain. The CDR3 spans 16 residues. CDR1 MNHEY and CDR2 SVGAGI come from the germline V gene. V was pared by 2 bases and J by 1 base, with 12 bases between. Here the CDR3 reads CASSYTRFSSNQPQHF. CDR3 coding DNA: TGTGCCAGCAGTTACACCCGCTTCAGCAGCAATCAGCCCCAGCATTTT.

The rearrangement links TRBV10-3 to TRBJ1-4; unclear D gene. Germline lookup yields CDR1 ENHRY and CDR2 SYGVKD. V gave up 0 bases and J gave up 6 bases, with 8 bases separating them. This CDR3 is 14 amino acids long. CDR3 sequence: CAISESGNDEKLFF. CDR3 DNA: TGTGCCATCAGTGAGTCTGGGAATGATGAAAAACTGTTTTTT.

V is TRBV10-3 and J is TRBJ1-5, with D uncertain. V lost 2 bases to trimming and J lost 5 bases, with 10 bases between them. This CDR3 comprises 14 residues. Germline V CDR1 and CDR2: ENHRY, SYGVKD. CDR3 region: CAISETGGYQPQHF. The CDR3 region has the DNA TGTGCCATCAGTGAGACGGGAGGGTATCAGCCCCAGCATTTT.

About this clonotype itself: One junction end does not reproduce the germline sequence, and a read error may be involved. The chain recombines TRBV5-6 with TRBJ1-2; TRBD1 agrees at 7 bases. Germline V gene sequence: CDR1 SGHDT, CDR2 YYEEEE. CDR3 length: 17 amino acids. DNA of the CDR3: TGTGCCGGCAGCTTGGGGTTTAGGGGACAGCTGAGGGACGGCTACACCTTC. Protein sequence: CAGSLGFRGQLRDGYTF.

This chain connects TRBV10-3 to TRBJ2-6; 9 bases align to TRBD1. The CDR3 totals 15 residues. Germline V gives CDR1 ENHRY, CDR2 SYGVKD. With 7 bases clipped from V and 4 bases from J, the junction kept 5 bases outside the gene matches. The CDR3 loop is CAIMGQGSGANVLTF. The DNA of the CDR3 is TGTGCCATCATGGGACAGGGTTCGGGGGCCAACGTCCTGACTTTC.

The rearrangement joins TRBV30 to TRBJ1-4; D possibly corresponds to TRBD1 (5 bases). CDR3 size: 18 residues. Trimming took off 4 bases at V and 13 bases at J, with 34 bases between the two ends. CDR1 and CDR2 from the germline V gene are GTSNPN and SVGIG (reference sequence). The CDR3 DNA reads TGTGCCTGGAAGGGGACCCGCAGAATCAGACACGAACCTCTTGGACTGTTTTTT. It encodes CAWKGTRRIRHEPLGLFF.

The chain joins TRBV10-2 to TRBJ2-2, with unresolved D. V gave up 6 bases and J gave up 5 bases, with 10 bases separating them. This CDR3 has 13 amino acids. The germline V gene encodes CDR1 WSHSY and CDR2 SAAADI. The CDR3 DNA is TGCGCCAGCAGGGTCATTAGGACCGGGGAGCTGTTTTTT. Its translation: CASRVIRTGELFF.

The chain employs TRBV20-1 and TRBJ2-7; 14 bases are shared with TRBD2. The ends lost 4 bases at V and 3 bases at J; junction bases unmatched: 11. Per the germline V gene, CDR1 is DFQATT and CDR2 is SNEGSKA (reference sequence). The CDR3 spans 17 residues. The CDR3 DNA sequence: TGCAGTGCTATCCCGGGACTAGCGGGAGCCCAACACTACGAGCAGTACTTC. Translation gives CSAIPGLAGAQHYEQYF.

With respect to this clonotype: Its ends do not fully match the called genes, so a read error is possible. The V and J genes are TRBV10-2 and TRBJ1-1; D perhaps matches TRBD1 (6 bases). The CDR3 length is 13 residues. Germline V gene sequence: CDR1 WSHSY, CDR2 SAAADI. CDR3 sequence reads: CASSESSDRRPPF. The CDR3 DNA sequence: TGCGCCAGCAGTGAATCCAGCGACAGGCGCCCGCCCTTT.

V gene TRBV9 combines with J gene TRBJ2-7, with 12 bases matching TRBD2. Germline CDR1 is SGDLS and CDR2 is YYNGEE. The CDR3 length is 15 residues. V lost 1 base to trimming and J lost 6 bases; unmatched junction nucleotides: 5. The chain's CDR3 is CASSVTGLAGPEQYF. In DNA, the CDR3 is TGTGCCAGCAGCGTAACAGGACTAGCGGGACCCGAGCAGTACTTC.

The gene calls are TRBV2 and TRBJ1-6, with 11 bases matching TRBD1. CDR3 length: 14 residues. J was trimmed by 9 bases and V by 6 bases; bases with no gene match: 4. Germline lookup yields CDR1 SNHLY and CDR2 FYNNEI. The CDR3 sequence: CASSAGTGGSPLHF. Written as DNA, the CDR3 is TGTGCCAGCAGCGCCGGGACAGGGGGTTCACCCCTCCACTTT.

CDR3 protein: CATSRVTGEETQYF. CDR3 nucleotides: TGTGCCACCAGCAGAGTTACAGGGGAAGAGACCCAGTACTTC. The rearrangement links TRBV15 to TRBJ2-5; 7 nucleotides line up with TRBD1. Germline assignment: CDR1 LNHNV and CDR2 YYDKDF (reference sequence). Losses at the gene ends were 1 base for V and 3 bases for J; bases not matched to a gene: 2. The CDR3 has 14 residues.

The genes are TRBV7-8 and TRBJ2-5; 8 bases align to TRBD1. The germline gives CDR1 SGHVS, CDR2 FQNEAQ. CDR3 length: 14 amino acids. Trimming removed 5 bases from V and 3 bases from J; junction bases left unmatched: 5. Here the CDR3 DNA reads TGTGCCAGCAGCCCTTGGACAGGGAAAGAGACCCAGTACTTC. Translation gives CASSPWTGKETQYF.